The 11 T cell receptor beta chains given below trace back to one sample, sequenced in a study of cytomegalovirus exposure and HLA in healthy donors. The PCR had 60 Vbeta and 13 Jbeta primers. Sequencing used immunoSEQ multiplex PCR; TCRdb keeps in-frame clones, though not all of them. The top ten hold over 4% of the sample, which has approximately 110,000 clones, 60% to 85% seen once. Sequencing was performed on PBMCs. The source of these receptors is a female donor in good health and CMV-seropositive.

This chain joins TRBV7-2 and TRBJ2-5, with 7 nucleotides matching TRBD2. Germline CDR1 and CDR2: SGHTA and FQGNSA. This CDR3 is built from 15 residues. The junction had 4 bases not matched to a gene; V was cut back by 1 base and J by 2 bases. DNA of the CDR3: TGTGCCAGCAGCTTAGTTCGGGGGGATCAAGAGACCCAGTACTTC. Amino acids: CASSLVRGDQETQYF.

This rearrangement joins TRBV6-1 to TRBJ2-3, with TRBD1 matching over 11 bases. Germline CDR1 MNHNS, CDR2 SASEGT. V dropped 4 bases and J dropped 1; count of bases not matched to a gene: 4. This CDR3 contains 16 residues. This CDR3 is CASSGRGQGGTDTQYF. CDR3 DNA: TGTGCCAGCAGTGGGCGGGGACAGGGGGGCACAGATACGCAGTATTTT.

The V and J genes are TRBV12-5 and TRBJ1-2; no clear D gene. The CDR3 sequence is 13 residues long. Germline values: CDR1 LGHNT, CDR2 FRNRAP. Trimming left V 1 base short and J 8 bases short, with 11 bases between. CDR3 loop: CASGLAEAKGYTF. The CDR3 DNA reads TGTGCTAGTGGTTTGGCAGAGGCGAAAGGCTACACCTTC.

V usage is TRBV30 and J usage is TRBJ2-4; TRBD1 might be the D (6 bases). V was shortened by 2 bases and J by 2 bases, with 7 bases between the two germline ends. The germline V gene encodes CDR1 GTSNPN and CDR2 SVGIG (reference sequence). This CDR3 has 13 amino acids. The CDR3 nucleotides read TGTGCCTGGAGTCAGGGGACCAAAAACATTCAGTACTTC. It codes for CAWSQGTKNIQYF.

The V call is TRBV2, the J call TRBJ1-4; tentative D call: TRBD1 (5 bases). The CDR3 sequence is 14 residues long. V lost 7 bases, J lost 8 bases, and 17 bases lay in between. CDR1 is SNHLY and CDR2 is FYNNEI in the germline V gene. CDR3 residues: CASNVRDSSEKLFF. Written as DNA, the CDR3 is TGTGCCAGCAACGTCAGGGACTCCTCCGAAAAACTGTTTTTT.

This sequence joins TRBV6-1 and TRBJ1-1, with D tentatively TRBD1 (5 bases). In germline, CDR1 is MNHNS, CDR2 SASEGT. This CDR3 contains 14 residues. The V end was cut by 5 bases, the J end by 3 bases, with 13 bases between. This CDR3 is CASSRDYGDTEAFF. CDR3 coding DNA: TGTGCCAGCAGTCGGGACTATGGGGACACTGAAGCTTTCTTT.

This clone was picked up one time. The chain joins TRBV18 to TRBJ2-1, with 8 bases matching TRBD2. V shed 3 bases, J shed 1 base, and the junction held 2 bases outside the gene matches. Germline V gene sequence: CDR1 KGHSH, CDR2 LQKENI. CDR3 size: 15 residues. The CDR3 loop is CASSPTSGSYNEQFF. The CDR3 coding sequence is TGTGCCAGCTCACCCACTAGCGGATCCTACAATGAGCAGTTCTTC. Full variable domain (outside the CDR3, taken from reference TRBV18 and TRBJ2-1): NAGVMQNPRHLVRRRGQEARLRCSPMKGHSHVYWYRQLPEEGLKFMVYLQKENIIDESGMPKERFSAEFPKEGPSILRIQQVVRGDSAAYFCASSPTSGSYNEQFFGPGTRLTVL.

The chain links TRBV7-2 to TRBJ2-1, with TRBD2 matching 9 bases. The CDR3 consists of 17 residues. Germline-derived CDR1 and CDR2 are SGHTA and FQGNSA. The V segment lost 1 base and the J segment 4 bases; nucleotides outside the gene matches: 8. CDR3 in DNA: TGTGCCAGCAGCTTAGACTCCGCGGGAGGGCCTTACAATGAGCAGTTCTTC. This sequence encodes CASSLDSAGGPYNEQFF.

The rearrangement joins TRBV29-1 to TRBJ2-3, with D possibly being TRBD2 (6 bases). The ends were cut back, 4 bases at V and 2 bases at J, with 13 bases in the middle. The CDR3 is 14 amino acids. CDR1 SQVTM and CDR2 ANQGSEA come from the germline V gene. The CDR3 DNA follows: TGCAGCGTTGCCCGCGGGATTGTCACAGATACGCAGTATTTT. Translation gives CSVARGIVTDTQYF.

The chain links TRBV5-6 to TRBJ2-1, with D maybe TRBD1 (5 bases). The V end lost 1 base, the J end lost 11 bases, and 10 bases lay between the germline ends. This CDR3 is built from 12 residues. Per germline, CDR1 SGHDT and CDR2 YYEEEE. CDR3 sequence: CASSLKAGKQFF. The DNA for the CDR3 is TGTGCCAGCAGCTTGAAGGCAGGGAAGCAGTTCTTC.

This clone came up once. The DNA of the CDR3 is TGTGCCAGCAGGCGCCGGGACAGGGGCCTCACTGAAGCTTTCTTT. It translates to CASRRRDRGLTEAFF. The J gene is TRBJ1-1, the V gene TRBV2; 10 bases are a match to TRBD1. Trimming took 6 bases from V and 4 from J; bases not matched to a gene: 8. The CDR3 contains 15 residues. Germline V CDR1 and CDR2: SNHLY, FYNNEI.